This is a list of T cell receptor beta chains from one sample in a study of cytomegalovirus exposure and HLA in healthy donors. Only in-frame clones appear in the TCRdb table, and some are missing; sequencing was by immunoSEQ multiplex PCR. The profile covers fewer than 150,000 clones, with around 74% appearing a single time and roughly 3.1% taken by the ten largest. The sequencing sample was made of PBMCs. The source is a man in his thirties or forties in good health and CMV-seronegative. CDR3s include the opening cysteine and the closing phenylalanine or tryptophan. The D gene is left open where the match is weak. Size is stated for part of the rows, as once, few or many counts, or as a class when the clone is expanded.

TRBD1	TRBV28	14	once	TRBJ1-3	CASSLDRAGNTIYF	TGTGCCAGCAGTTTAGACAGGGCTGGAAACACCATATATTTT
TRBD1	TRBV4-2	16	few	TRBJ1-3	CASSQMRGTGPNTIYF	TGTGCCAGCAGCCAAATGCGAGGGACAGGGCCAAACACCATATATTTT
NA	TRBV5-1	14	few	TRBJ1-1	CASSLGGPNTEAFF	TGCGCCAGCAGCTTGGGGGGCCCGAACACTGAAGCTTTCTTT
NA	TRBV6-1	13	NA	TRBJ1-5	CASSEIGGQPQHF	TGTGCCAGCAGTGAAATAGGGGGACAGCCCCAGCATTTT
NA	TRBV5-4	11	NA	TRBJ2-1	CASRLVNEQFF	TGTGCCAGCAGATTAGTCAATGAGCAGTTCTTC
TRBD2	TRBV6-1	15	NA	TRBJ2-5	CASTIGTSGRETQYF	TGTGCCAGCACCATAGGGACTAGCGGGAGGGAGACCCAGTACTTC
TRBD2	TRBV30	14	NA	TRBJ2-7	CAFHPAGVSYEQYF	TGTGCCTTCCATCCGGCGGGGGTCTCCTACGAGCAGTACTTC
TRBD1	TRBV11-2	16	NA	TRBJ2-7	CASSLEGQGSSYEQYF	TGTGCCAGCAGCTTAGAGGGACAGGGGAGCTCCTACGAGCAGTACTTC
NA	TRBV10-3	13	NA	TRBJ2-1	CAIAAGVEDEQFF	TGTGCCATCGCGGCAGGGGTGGAGGATGAGCAGTTCTTC
TRBD2	TRBV6-5	14	NA	TRBJ2-1	CASSYSPTSEKQFF	TGTGCCAGCAGTTACTCGCCGACTAGCGAGAAGCAGTTCTTC
TRBD2	TRBV10-3	16	once	TRBJ2-1	CAIAGEWLSSYNEQFF	TGTGCCATCGCGGGGGAATGGTTAAGCTCCTACAATGAGCAGTTCTTC
TRBD2	TRBV29-1	13	NA	TRBJ2-1	CSVLAGAYNEQFF	TGCAGCGTACTAGCGGGAGCCTACAATGAGCAGTTCTTC
TRBD1	TRBV6-1	14	NA	TRBJ2-7	CASSGDRASYEQYF	TGTGCCAGCAGCGGGGACAGGGCATCCTACGAGCAGTACTTC
TRBD1	TRBV10-3	15	NA	TRBJ1-5	CAISEQGAGNQPQHF	TGTGCCATCAGTGAGCAGGGGGCCGGCAATCAGCCCCAGCATTTT
NA	TRBV6-5	12	few	TRBJ1-1	CASSWGRGEAFF	TGTGCCAGCAGTTGGGGGCGGGGGGAAGCTTTCTTT
NA	TRBV7-6	15	once	TRBJ2-2	CASSYYPTETGELFF	TGTGCCAGCAGCTACTATCCGACAGAAACCGGGGAGCTGTTTTTT
TRBD2	TRBV7-3	19	NA	TRBJ2-5	CASSCTGTTKKGLQETQYF	TGTGCCAGCAGCTGCACCGGGACTACCAAAAAAGGCCTCCAAGAGACCCAGTACTTC
TRBD1	TRBV7-6	15	NA	TRBJ1-3	CASSRGTAIGNTIYF	TGTGCCAGCAGCCGTGGGACAGCGATTGGAAACACCATATATTTT
TRBD2	TRBV29-1	15	once	TRBJ2-7	CSVDGLAGESYEQYF	TGCAGCGTTGACGGACTAGCGGGCGAATCCTACGAGCAGTACTTC
TRBD2	TRBV7-8	13	NA	TRBJ2-7	CASAGLAEYEQYF	TGTGCCAGCGCTGGACTAGCGGAGTACGAGCAGTACTTC
NA	TRBV14	15	NA	TRBJ2-7	CASSLTLFDQYEQYF	TGTGCCAGCAGCCTCACTCTATTCGATCAATACGAGCAGTACTTC
TRBD2	TRBV27	17	NA	TRBJ2-5	CASTRKPTTSGRETQYF	TGTGCCAGCACCCGAAAGCCCACGACTAGCGGGAGGGAGACCCAGTACTTC